The next 24 T cell receptor beta chains were all read from a single sample in a study of blood T cell repertoires in COVID-19. Clones were sequenced by immunoSEQ multiplex PCR, and TCRdb holds only the in-frame ones, with some missing. Of 49,000 or so clones in the sample, over 75% were seen once. The sequenced sample consisted of peripheral blood. Receptors originate from a man aged 50 or older with active COVID-19.

The rearrangement uses TRBV30 and TRBJ2-2; D gene unclear. Per the germline V gene, CDR1 is GTSNPN and CDR2 is SVGIG (reference sequence). With 3 bases removed from V and 8 bases from J, the gap between germline ends came to 13 bases. The CDR3 has 13 amino acids. CDR3 bases: TGTGCCTGGAGGCCTTTTGAGGTTGGGGAGCTGTTTTTT. Translated, it gives CAWRPFEVGELFF. Complete variable domain (other parts from reference TRBV30 and TRBJ2-2): SQTIHQWPATLVQPVGSPLSLECTVEGTSNPNLYWYRQAAGRGLQLLFYSVGIGQISSEVPQNLSASRPQDRQFILSSKKLLLSDSGFYLCAWRPFEVGELFFGEGSRLTVL.

This clone was seen just once. V is TRBV2 and J is TRBJ2-1, with D possibly TRBD2 on 7 matching bases. V was shortened by 7 bases and J by 4 bases, with 20 bases between the two germline ends. The CDR3 spans 16 residues. CDR1 SNHLY and CDR2 FYNNEI come from the germline V gene. The chain's CDR3 is CASIKGRGGSYNEQFF. DNA for the CDR3: TGTGCCAGCATAAAGGGCAGGGGAGGGTCTTACAATGAGCAGTTCTTC.

The chain recombines TRBV10-3 with TRBJ2-2; 11 bases agree with TRBD2. The trim removed 6 bases at V and 2 bases at J, leaving 8 bases unmatched. This CDR3 spans 17 amino acids. Germline CDR1 and CDR2: ENHRY and SYGVKD. As DNA, the CDR3 is TGTGCCATCAGGGCGACTAGCGGGGCGAATAACACCGGGGAGCTGTTTTTT. Amino acid sequence: CAIRATSGANNTGELFF.

This clone was detected a few times. The chain is built from TRBV7-2 and TRBJ1-6; 7 bases are a match to TRBD1. The CDR3 has 13 amino acids. The trim removed 8 bases at V and 3 bases at J, leaving 1 base unmatched. Germline CDR1 SGHTA, CDR2 FQGNSA. The CDR3 region has the DNA TGTGCCAGCCAGGGGGTCTATAATTCACCCCTCCACTTT. This encodes CASQGVYNSPLHF.

This rearrangement joins TRBV7-9 to TRBJ1-2; weak D call: TRBD1 (5 bases). Per germline, CDR1 SEHNR and CDR2 FQNEAQ (reference sequence). The CDR3 is 13 amino acids. V gave up 3 bases and J gave up 4 bases, with 9 bases separating them. Here the CDR3 DNA reads TGTGCCAGCAGCTTGGGGGAGGTCTATGGCTACACCTTC. Residues: CASSLGEVYGYTF.

The rearrangement links TRBV29-1 to TRBJ2-1, with a weak D call TRBD2 (6 bases). CDR3 length equals 14 residues. V lost 6 bases, J lost 8 bases, and 20 bases lay in between. Germline values: CDR1 SQVTM, CDR2 ANQGSEA. CDR3 protein: CSVNGGLPAHEQFF. For the CDR3, the DNA is TGCAGCGTCAATGGGGGACTCCCGGCCCATGAGCAGTTCTTC.

V usage is TRBV5-1 and J usage is TRBJ2-3, with D hard to call. The length of the CDR3 is 12 residues. Germline V gives CDR1 SGHRS, CDR2 YFSETQ. The V end lost 2 bases, the J end lost 2 bases, and 3 bases lay between the germline ends. CDR3 sequence: CASSFLTDTQYF. CDR3 DNA: TGCGCCAGCAGCTTCCTCACAGATACGCAGTATTTT.

This sequence joins TRBV9 and TRBJ1-5, with 9 bases matching TRBD1. The CDR3 sequence is 18 residues long. CDR1 is SGDLS, CDR2 YYNGEE, per germline. J gave up 6 bases and V 3 bases, and 16 bases lay outside the gene matches. The CDR3 loop is CASSEPGKGTGPAQPQHF. DNA for the CDR3: TGTGCCAGCAGCGAACCTGGAAAAGGGACAGGGCCCGCTCAGCCCCAGCATTTT.

The chain is built from TRBV10-3 and TRBJ2-2; possible D gene TRBD2, 5 bases. In germline, CDR1 is ENHRY, CDR2 SYGVKD. The CDR3 covers 17 residues. Trimming took 9 bases from V and 3 from J, leaving 23 bases between them. CDR3 loop: CAITTRVRRGDTGELFF. CDR3 DNA sequence: TGTGCCATTACAACCCGGGTTCGTCGGGGAGACACCGGGGAGCTGTTTTTT.

This chain uses TRBV5-6 with TRBJ2-4, with D possibly TRBD2 on 6 matching bases. V shed 5 bases and J shed 0 bases, with 12 bases lying between them. Germline loops: CDR1 SGHDT, CDR2 YYEEEE. The CDR3 is 15 amino acids. In nucleotides, the CDR3 is TGTGCCAGCAGTATGACGGGGGAAGCCAAAAACATTCAGTACTTC. Translating it yields CASSMTGEAKNIQYF.

The chain links TRBV11-3 to TRBJ1-2; D is unresolved. Germline CDR1 reads SGHNT; CDR2 reads YENEEA. V was shortened by 0 bases and J by 7 bases, with 9 bases between the two germline ends. The CDR3 sequence is 13 residues long. CDR3 nucleotide sequence: TGTGCCAGCAGCTTAGACGGAGCGAGTGGCTACACCTTC. This sequence encodes CASSLDGASGYTF.

The chain combines TRBV12-3 or TRBV12-4 with TRBJ1-1; D unclear. The CDR3 contains 13 residues. Trimming stripped 6 bases from V and 0 bases from J, with 8 bases between. CDR3 nucleotide sequence: TGTGCCAGCAGCCTGACATTGAACACTGAAGCTTTCTTT. Translated, it gives CASSLTLNTEAFF.

The genes are TRBV14 and TRBJ2-1; D is ambiguous. Trimming removed 0 bases at V and 6 bases at J, with 6 bases between. The CDR3 length is 13 residues. The germline V gene encodes CDR1 SGHDN and CDR2 FVKESK. CDR3 nucleotides: TGTGCCAGCAGCCAAGATCTCGGCAATGAGCAGTTCTTC. It encodes CASSQDLGNEQFF.

The chain joins TRBV11-3 to TRBJ2-1, with D tentatively TRBD2 (6 bases). The germline CDR1 and CDR2 sequences are SGHNT and YENEEA. V dropped 5 bases and J dropped 8 bases, with 16 bases sitting between them. The CDR3 length is 14 residues. CDR3 loop: CASSTDDGGHEQFF. CDR3 DNA sequence: TGTGCCAGCAGCACCGATGACGGGGGTCATGAGCAGTTCTTC.

The sample holds a few counts of this clone. The rearrangement uses TRBV13 and TRBJ1-1; 9 positions agree with TRBD1. Germline CDR1 is PRHDT and CDR2 is FYEKMQ (reference sequence). The CDR3 totals 17 residues. Germline trimming cut 4 bases from V and 4 bases from J; bases unmatched to any gene: 13. The CDR3 sequence is CASSSWGQGPLGTEAFF. The CDR3 DNA is TGTGCCAGCAGCTCATGGGGACAGGGACCCTTGGGCACTGAAGCTTTCTTT.

This chain uses TRBV6-6 with TRBJ2-5; 7 positions match TRBD1. This CDR3 comprises 15 residues. The V gene's germline CDR1 is MNHNY and CDR2 SVGAGI (reference sequence). J was trimmed by 3 bases and V by 2 bases; bases with no gene match: 6. The CDR3 DNA follows: TGTGCCAGCAGTTACCCGAGAGGGACAGAAGAGACCCAGTACTTC. Translating it yields CASSYPRGTEETQYF.

This rearrangement joins TRBV10-3 to TRBJ2-1, with 7 bases that match TRBD2. CDR3 length: 15 amino acids. The germline V gene encodes CDR1 ENHRY and CDR2 SYGVKD. V shed 3 bases, J shed 9 bases, and the junction held 11 bases outside the gene matches. Written as DNA, the CDR3 is TGTGCCATCAGTGACCCTAGCGGACCTTCGGGTGAGCAGTTCTTC. The encoded protein is CAISDPSGPSGEQFF.

The rearrangement uses TRBV24-1 and TRBJ1-1; tentatively, D is TRBD1 (6 bases). Per germline, CDR1 KGHDR and CDR2 SFDVKD. Trimming removed 2 bases at V and 5 bases at J, with 14 bases between. The CDR3 has 15 amino acids. The CDR3 DNA sequence: TGTGCCACCAGTGATTATACAGGGATTTGGACTGAAGCTTTCTTT. It specifies CATSDYTGIWTEAFF.

This clone was recorded only once. CDR3 protein: CASRRDSSTGELFF. The CDR3, as DNA: TGTGCCAGCAGACGGGACAGCAGCACCGGGGAGCTGTTTTTT. The chain recombines TRBV7-2 with TRBJ2-2; 7 bases align to TRBD1. Per germline, CDR1 SGHTA and CDR2 FQGNSA. The V segment lost 6 bases and the J segment 4 bases; nucleotides outside the gene matches: 5. The CDR3 loop spans 14 amino acids. The variable domain in full, completed from reference TRBV7-2 and TRBJ2-2, reads GAGVSQSPSNKVTEKGKDVELRCDPISGHTALYWYRQSLGQGLEFLIYFQGNSAPDKSGLPSDRFSAERTGGSVSTLTIQRTQQEDSAVYLCASRRDSSTGELFFGEGSRLTVL.

As DNA, the CDR3 is TGTGCCAGCAGTTTAACGGTCCGTGGCTACACCTTC. This sequence encodes CASSLTVRGYTF. This chain joins TRBV27 and TRBJ1-2; D not certain. V gave up 2 bases and J gave up 7 bases, with 8 bases separating them. The CDR3 has 12 residues. Germline CDR1 and CDR2: MNHEY and SMNVEV (reference sequence).

Only one count was recorded for this clone. This chain uses TRBV10-3 with TRBJ2-3, with TRBD2 matching 7 bases. The CDR3 totals 14 residues. Germline V lookup: CDR1 ENHRY, CDR2 SYGVKD. Trimming cost V 6 bases and J 2 bases; bases outside gene matches: 5. CDR3 sequence: CAISASGLTDTQYF. CDR3 nucleotide sequence: TGTGCCATCAGCGCTAGCGGCCTCACAGATACGCAGTATTTT.

The gene calls are TRBV7-9 and TRBJ1-1, with D unresolved. Trimming cost V 5 bases and J 3 bases, with 7 bases left between them. Germline V gene data show CDR1 as SEHNR and CDR2 as FQNEAQ (reference sequence). The CDR3 runs 12 residues. CDR3 DNA: TGTGCCAGCAGCCGTCTGTACACTGAAGCTTTCTTT. Protein: CASSRLYTEAFF.

This clone was recorded once. It is unclear where the CDR3 begins or ends on the DNA, so no DNA is shown, and the CDR3 is as TCRdb lists it. V gene TRBV27 combines with J gene TRBJ2-2; no DNA check was done on the table's D call, TRBD1. Germline V gives CDR1 MNHEY, CDR2 SMNVEV (reference sequence). The CDR3 is 13 amino acids long, termini counted. Here the CDR3 reads CASSFQVSGELFF.

This clone occurred a few times. This chain connects TRBV27 to TRBJ1-2; TRBD1 matches at 9 bases. The germline CDR1 and CDR2 sequences are MNHEY and SMNVEV (reference sequence). This CDR3 is 16 amino acids long. V lost 5 bases, J lost 2 bases, and 9 bases stayed unmatched. CDR3 protein: CASSRLDRGVNYGYTF. CDR3 DNA sequence: TGTGCCAGCAGTAGACTCGACAGGGGGGTCAACTATGGCTACACCTTC.